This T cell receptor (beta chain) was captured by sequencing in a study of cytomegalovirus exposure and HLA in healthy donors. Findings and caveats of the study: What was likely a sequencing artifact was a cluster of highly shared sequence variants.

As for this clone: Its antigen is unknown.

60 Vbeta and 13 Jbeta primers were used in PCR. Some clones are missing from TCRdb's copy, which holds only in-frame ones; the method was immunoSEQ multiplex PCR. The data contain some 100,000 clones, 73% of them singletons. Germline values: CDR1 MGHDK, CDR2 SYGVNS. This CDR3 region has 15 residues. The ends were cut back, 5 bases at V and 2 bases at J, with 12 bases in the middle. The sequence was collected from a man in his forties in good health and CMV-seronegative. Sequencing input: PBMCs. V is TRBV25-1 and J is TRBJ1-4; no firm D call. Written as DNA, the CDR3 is TGTGCCAGCAGTACCCGAGGGATGACTAATGAAAAACTGTTTTTT. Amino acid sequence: CASSTRGMTNEKLFF.